There are a few counts of the clone carrying this T cell receptor beta chain. This sample was taken from a study of blood T cells in healthy people across ages. The authors ran a second PCR of about 6 to 11 cycles using a sample-barcoded 5' primer and a J-beta primer mix. Every cDNA molecule bore a tag from a template-switch adaptor containing 12 random nucleotides. A single record per CDR3 protein comes from TCRdb applying MiXCR to the 5' RACE reads. The sample records 1.5 million to 2 million distinct CDR3 sequences, roughly 30% being singletons. There are 13 residues in the CDR3. V lost 1 base to trimming and J lost 7 bases, with 8 bases between them. In germline, CDR1 is LGHDT, CDR2 YNNKEL (reference sequence).

The TCR originated in a woman in her twenties or thirties in good health. The sample consisted of blood. V usage is TRBV3-1 and J usage is TRBJ2-1; D gene ambiguous. CDR3 sequence: CASSQGLTNEQFF. The CDR3 DNA sequence: TGTGCCAGCAGCCAAGGACTTACTAATGAGCAGTTCTTC.